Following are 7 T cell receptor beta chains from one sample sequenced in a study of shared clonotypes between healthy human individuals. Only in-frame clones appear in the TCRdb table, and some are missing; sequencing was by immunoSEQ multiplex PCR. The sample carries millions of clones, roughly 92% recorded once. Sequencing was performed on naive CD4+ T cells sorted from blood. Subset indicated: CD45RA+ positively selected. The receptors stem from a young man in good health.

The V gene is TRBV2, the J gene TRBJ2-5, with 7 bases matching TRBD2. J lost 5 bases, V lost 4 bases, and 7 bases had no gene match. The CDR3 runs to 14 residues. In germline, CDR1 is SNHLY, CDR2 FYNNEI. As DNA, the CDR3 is TGTGCCAGCAGTGGACGGGGAGGGCTCGAGACCCAGTACTTC. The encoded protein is CASSGRGGLETQYF.

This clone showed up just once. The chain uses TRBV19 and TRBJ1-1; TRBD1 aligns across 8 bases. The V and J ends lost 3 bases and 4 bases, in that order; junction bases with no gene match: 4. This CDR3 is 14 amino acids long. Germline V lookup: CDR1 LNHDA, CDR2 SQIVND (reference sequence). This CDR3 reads CASSMTGVATEAFF. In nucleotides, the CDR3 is TGTGCCAGTAGTATGACAGGGGTGGCCACTGAAGCTTTCTTT.

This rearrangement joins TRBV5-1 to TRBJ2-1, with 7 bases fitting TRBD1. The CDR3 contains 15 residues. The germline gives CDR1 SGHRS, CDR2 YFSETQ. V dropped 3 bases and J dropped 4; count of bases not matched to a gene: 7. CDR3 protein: CASSSLRQGYNEQFF. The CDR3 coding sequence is TGCGCCAGCAGCTCGTTGAGACAGGGATACAATGAGCAGTTCTTC.

The CDR3 is CASSLTWSINYGYTF. In nucleotides, the CDR3 is TGTGCCAGCAGCTTGACCTGGTCAATTAACTATGGCTACACCTTC. The chain links TRBV5-4 to TRBJ1-2; D call uncertain. The CDR3 covers 15 residues. V dropped 1 base and J dropped 1 base, with 11 bases sitting between them. CDR1 is SGHNT and CDR2 is YYREEE in the germline V gene (reference sequence).

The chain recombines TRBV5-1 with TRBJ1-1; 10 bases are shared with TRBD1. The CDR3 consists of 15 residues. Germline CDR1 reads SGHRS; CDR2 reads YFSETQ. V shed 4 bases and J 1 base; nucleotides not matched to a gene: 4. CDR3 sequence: CASSNRTGGNTEAFF. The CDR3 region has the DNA TGCGCCAGCAGCAACCGGACAGGGGGGAACACTGAAGCTTTCTTT.

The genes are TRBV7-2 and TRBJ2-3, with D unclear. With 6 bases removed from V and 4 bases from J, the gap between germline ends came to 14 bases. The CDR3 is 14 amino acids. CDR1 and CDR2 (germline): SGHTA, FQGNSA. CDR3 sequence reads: CASRSLASPDTQYF. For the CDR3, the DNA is TGTGCCAGCAGATCACTTGCCTCCCCAGATACGCAGTATTTT.

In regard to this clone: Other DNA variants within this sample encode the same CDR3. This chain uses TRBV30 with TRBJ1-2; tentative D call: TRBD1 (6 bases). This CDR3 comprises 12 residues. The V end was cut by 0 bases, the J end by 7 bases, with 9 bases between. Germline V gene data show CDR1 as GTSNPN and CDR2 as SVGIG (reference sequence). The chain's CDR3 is CAWSVQGPGYTF. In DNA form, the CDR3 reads TGTGCCTGGAGTGTACAGGGACCTGGCTACACCTTC. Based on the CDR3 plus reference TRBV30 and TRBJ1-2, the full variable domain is SQTIHQWPATLVQPVGSPLSLECTVEGTSNPNLYWYRQAAGRGLQLLFYSVGIGQISSEVPQNLSASRPQDRQFILSSKKLLLSDSGFYLCAWSVQGPGYTFGSGTRLTVV.